A selection of T cell receptor beta chains follows, all from one sample in a study of human T cells and chemical hapten exposure. Using its own MiXCR run on the RACE reads, TCRdb lists one record per CDR3 protein. The repertoire includes roughly 45,000 distinct CDR3 sequences, about 10% of them detected once, and around 4% sits in the top ten. The starting material was whole blood, obtained in connection with sensitization to the hapten diphenylcyclopropenone (DPC). The receptors here all came from a woman in her forties or fifties with alopecia areata. Some clones in this sample may be carry-over from other donors' samples. CDR3s include the opening cysteine and the closing phenylalanine or tryptophan. D genes are given only for firm matches. Size is omitted from some rows. Given values are once, few, many or a class for expanded clones.

j_call clone_size d_call v_call cdr3_aa cdr3_nt
TRBJ2-1 many - TRBV29-1 CSGLGTIGGDEQFF TGCAGCGGTCTCGGGACTATCGGGGGCGATGAGCAGTTCTTC
TRBJ1-1 - - TRBV6-2/TRBV6-3 CASKMQGPNTEAFF TGTGCCAGCAAGATGCAGGGCCCCAACACTGAAGCTTTCTTT
TRBJ1-4 many TRBD1 TRBV20-1 CSATGEGSEKLFF TGCAGTGCAACAGGGGAGGGTAGTGAAAAACTGTTTTTT
TRBJ1-5 many TRBD1 TRBV18 CASSLGQGVQPQHF TGTGCCAGCTCACTAGGACAGGGAGTACAGCCCCAGCATTTT
TRBJ2-2 many TRBD2 TRBV3-1 CASSQTGTSITGELFF TGTGCCAGCAGCCAAACCGGGACTAGCATCACCGGGGAGCTGTTTTTT
TRBJ2-2 - TRBD2 TRBV29-1 CSAKTSGGLNTGELFF TGCAGCGCAAAGACTAGCGGGGGATTGAACACCGGGGAGCTGTTTTTT
TRBJ1-2 many - TRBV6-5 CASSLQGFGYTF TGTGCCAGCAGCCTCCAGGGTTTTGGCTACACCTTC
TRBJ1-3 many - TRBV7-2 CASSLSMAGPNTIYF TGTGCCAGCAGCTTAAGTATGGCAGGACCAAACACCATATATTTT
TRBJ1-5 many - TRBV2 CASSVSGKGQPQHF TGTGCCAGCAGTGTGTCAGGAAAAGGCCAGCCCCAGCATTTT
TRBJ2-5 many - TRBV20-1 CSARERRASGTQYF TGCAGTGCTAGAGAGCGGAGGGCCTCCGGGACCCAGTACTTC
TRBJ2-3 - - TRBV4-2 CASSQGDLPTTDTQYF TGTGCCAGCAGCCAAGGGGACCTCCCCACAACAGATACGCAGTATTTT
TRBJ2-4 - - TRBV4-1 CASSQAGQERAKNIQYF TGCGCCAGCAGCCAAGCGGGCCAGGAGAGGGCCAAAAACATTCAGTACTTC
TRBJ2-2 many - TRBV3-1 CASSQAGTGELFF TGTGCCAGCAGCCAGGCAGGGACCGGGGAGCTGTTTTTT
TRBJ2-7 many TRBD1 TRBV20-1 CSALPGQASYEQYF TGCAGTGCTCTCCCGGGACAGGCATCCTACGAGCAGTACTTC
TRBJ2-5 - - TRBV10-3 CAIGFGETQYF TGTGCCATCGGTTTCGGAGAGACCCAGTACTTC
TRBJ2-7 many - TRBV28 CASLGWDEQYF TGTGCCAGCTTGGGGTGGGACGAGCAGTACTTC
TRBJ1-5 many - TRBV20-1 CSASQGNQPQHF TGCAGTGCTAGCCAGGGCAATCAGCCCCAGCATTTT
TRBJ2-3 many - TRBV11-2 CASSLGADTQYF TGTGCCAGCAGCTTAGGCGCAGATACGCAGTATTTT
TRBJ1-1 - - TRBV18 CASSPTVGEAFF TGTGCCAGCTCACCAACGGTCGGTGAAGCTTTCTTT
TRBJ2-7 many - TRBV29-1 CSVSQSSYEQYF TGCAGCGTTTCACAGTCTTCCTACGAGCAGTACTTC
TRBJ2-5 - - TRBV7-8 CASSRGGETQYF TGTGCCAGCAGCAGAGGAGGAGAGACCCAGTACTTC
TRBJ2-7 many TRBD1 TRBV20-1 CSAQTRTGSYEQYF TGCAGTGCCCAAACAAGGACAGGGTCGTACGAGCAGTACTTC
TRBJ2-5 many - TRBV5-1 CAGGGLETQYF TGCGCAGGAGGGGGCCTCGAGACCCAGTACTTC
TRBJ2-1 many - TRBV3-1 CASSQSAAYNEQFF TGTGCCAGCAGCCAATCGGCTGCCTACAATGAGCAGTTCTTC
TRBJ1-1 - - TRBV5-1 CASSPGFKGHTEAFF TGCGCCAGCAGCCCAGGGTTCAAGGGGCACACTGAAGCTTTCTTT
TRBJ2-5 many - TRBV5-1 CASRKATGLTFQETQYF TGCGCCAGCAGAAAAGCAACTGGACTGACCTTCCAAGAGACCCAGTACTTC
TRBJ2-2 few TRBD2 TRBV10-2 CASSESRGAGELFF TGCGCCAGCAGTGAGTCGCGGGGGGCCGGGGAGCTGTTTTTT
TRBJ2-1 - - TRBV15 CATSRHWTRDVSSYNEQFF TGTGCCACCAGCAGACATTGGACGCGGGACGTAAGCTCCTACAATGAGCAGTTCTTC
TRBJ2-7 few - TRBV11-2 CASSQMSGDYEQYF TGTGCCAGCAGCCAGATGTCGGGAGACTACGAGCAGTACTTC
TRBJ2-3 many - TRBV7-2 CASSLARGEGDTQYF TGTGCCAGCAGCTTAGCTCGGGGAGAGGGAGATACGCAGTATTTT
TRBJ2-7 many - TRBV7-9 CASTPRGSGYTSSYEQYF TGTGCCAGCACCCCCAGGGGGAGCGGGTACACCAGCTCCTACGAGCAGTACTTC
TRBJ2-7 many TRBD1 TRBV7-2 CASSSTGVEQYF TGTGCCAGCAGCTCTACAGGGGTAGAGCAGTACTTC
TRBJ1-5 many - TRBV19 CASSTGRASNQPQHF TGTGCCAGTAGTACCGGACGGGCTTCCAATCAGCCCCAGCATTTT
TRBJ2-7 many TRBD1 TRBV24-1 CATSDPTLTGDNSYEQYF TGTGCCACCAGTGATCCAACGCTGACAGGGGACAACTCCTACGAGCAGTACTTC
TRBJ2-7 few - TRBV7-9 CASSPGTTPYEQYF TGTGCCAGCAGCCCCGGGACCACCCCCTACGAGCAGTACTTC
TRBJ1-3 many - TRBV12-3/TRBV12-4 CASSLRNTIYF TGTGCCAGCAGTTTACGAAACACCATATATTTT
TRBJ2-1 many TRBD2 TRBV2 CASSTLAGGYNEQFF TGTGCCAGCAGCACACTAGCGGGGGGCTACAATGAGCAGTTCTTC
TRBJ1-4 many - TRBV24-1 CATSDSLQANEKLFF TGTGCCACCAGTGATTCCCTTCAGGCTAATGAAAAACTGTTTTTT
TRBJ1-2 few - TRBV12-3/TRBV12-4 CASSLAWGRFNYGYTF TGTGCCAGCAGTCTCGCGTGGGGGAGATTTAACTATGGCTACACCTTC
TRBJ1-3 many TRBD1 TRBV18 CASSLQTGDSGNTIYF TGTGCCAGCTCATTACAAACAGGGGACTCTGGAAACACCATATATTTT
TRBJ2-2 once - TRBV5-1 CASSLAVSGELFF TGCGCCAGCAGCTTGGCTGTATCCGGGGAGCTGTTTTTT
TRBJ1-2 many - TRBV27 CASSLSRGAGYTF TGTGCCAGCAGTTTATCCAGAGGGGCTGGCTACACCTTC
TRBJ2-7 few TRBD2 TRBV9 CASSMTSGRAYDEQYF TGTGCCAGCAGCATGACTAGCGGGAGGGCCTACGACGAGCAGTACTTC
TRBJ2-1 many TRBD1 TRBV3-1 CASSQQGVTNYNEQFF TGTGCCAGCAGCCAACAGGGGGTAACGAATTACAATGAGCAGTTCTTC
TRBJ2-3 many - TRBV10-3 CAISYGQSTDTQYF TGTGCCATCAGTTACGGACAGTCAACAGATACGCAGTATTTT
TRBJ1-4 many - TRBV4-1 CASSSRQGGDEKLFF TGCGCCAGCAGCTCCCGCCAGGGAGGTGACGAAAAACTGTTTTTT
TRBJ2-3 few - TRBV29-1 CSVGTSQSGYF TGCAGCGTTGGTACTAGCCAAAGCGGGTATTTT
TRBJ2-1 many - TRBV6-6 CASSRKENEQFF TGTGCCAGCAGCCGTAAAGAAAATGAGCAGTTCTTC
TRBJ1-2 many - TRBV4-3 CASSQDLTQVGYTF TGCGCCAGCAGCCAAGATTTAACCCAAGTAGGCTACACCTTC
TRBJ1-2 many - TRBV20-1 CSARDSGRVPGYTF TGCAGTGCTAGAGATTCGGGGAGGGTTCCTGGCTACACCTTC
TRBJ2-7 few TRBD1 TRBV29-1 CSVPGPWDRGEGYEQYF TGCAGCGTTCCAGGACCGTGGGACAGGGGGGAAGGCTACGAGCAGTACTTC
TRBJ1-6 - - TRBV20-1 CSAGAPGHNSPLHF TGCAGTGCTGGGGCCCCAGGACATAATTCACCCCTCCACTTT
TRBJ2-7 many - TRBV7-9 CASTPPGVEEQYF TGTGCCAGCACCCCCCCGGGGGTCGAAGAGCAGTACTTC
TRBJ2-2 few - TRBV3-1 CASSPFFGELFF TGTGCCAGCAGCCCTTTTTTCGGGGAGCTGTTTTTT
TRBJ2-7 many - TRBV5-1 CASSLGSSYEQYF TGCGCCAGCAGTTTGGGGAGCTCCTACGAGCAGTACTTC